This T cell receptor (beta chain) was identified in a study of blood T cell repertoires in COVID-19. Study in general: The study drew acute and convalescent COVID-19 samples from the United States, Italy and Spain. PBMCs, B-cell-depleted T cells, or T cells provided the cDNA or gDNA that made up the material.

The trim removed 6 bases at V and 5 bases at J, leaving 5 bases unmatched. There are 14 residues in the CDR3. Germline loops: CDR1 MNHEY, CDR2 SVGAGI. This clone was seen a handful of times. Authors' data handling: The assay estimated nucleated cells by amplifying reference gene primers. The repertoire was sequenced with immunoSEQ multiplex PCR; TCRdb's copy has only in-frame clones and lacks some. V and J calls and clone size follow that table, whereas D and trimming were derived from the DNA. The profile shows 99,000 or so clones, less than 90% of them singletons. The genes are TRBV6-5 and TRBJ1-5; 9 bases align to TRBD1. The TCR originated in a man between 65 and 85 years old with active or convalescent COVID-19. What was sequenced was peripheral blood. The CDR3 bases are TGTGCCAGCAGCCGGACAGGGGTCGATCAGCCCCAGCATTTT. This codes for CASSRTGVDQPQHF.